Following are 6 T cell receptor beta chains from one sample sequenced in a study of blood T cells in healthy people across ages (dated by TCRdb to between 2015 and 2016). Libraries were prepared through 5' RACE. For sequencing, an Illumina HiSeq 2500 was employed. A second PCR of roughly 7 to 12 cycles was run with a J-beta primer mix and a sample-barcoded 5' primer. The public reads were reanalyzed by TCRdb: fastp trimming at Q25, MiXCR alignment, in-frame beta chains only. Entries that share a CDR3 protein sequence are merged under the most common genes and DNA. The sample yields about 1.5 million distinct CDR3 sequences; roughly two fifths were counted once. Jointly, the top ten make up around 4% of the sample. The sample consisted of blood. All receptors derive from a woman between 18 and 29 years old in good health.

V usage is TRBV10-3 and J usage is TRBJ2-1; possibly TRBD2 for D (5 bases). In germline, CDR1 is ENHRY, CDR2 SYGVKD. V gave up 4 bases and J gave up 0 bases, with 7 bases separating them. The CDR3 runs to 14 residues. The CDR3 sequence is CAISAGDSYNEQFF. Here the CDR3 DNA reads TGTGCCATCAGTGCCGGGGACTCCTACAATGAGCAGTTCTTC.

In its sample, this clonotype was seen a few times. This rearrangement joins TRBV7-9 to TRBJ2-7; D perhaps matches TRBD1 (6 bases). Trimming shortened V by 8 bases and J by 3 bases, and 11 bases separated the two germline ends. The CDR3 is made up of 12 amino acids. Germline CDR1 reads SEHNR; CDR2 reads FQNEAQ (reference sequence). DNA of the CDR3: TGTGCCAGCCGGGACAACCACTACGAGCAGTACTTC. Translation: CASRDNHYEQYF.

The sample holds a few counts of this clonotype. The V gene is TRBV5-1, the J gene TRBJ1-1, with D perhaps matching TRBD1 (5 bases). Trimming removed 2 bases at V and 3 bases at J, with 11 bases between. The CDR3 has 14 residues. CDR1 and CDR2 (germline): SGHRS, YFSETQ. As DNA, the CDR3 is TGCGCCAGCAGCTTTACCAGGGTGGACACTGAAGCTTTCTTT. This encodes CASSFTRVDTEAFF.

Of note for this clonotype: A junction end diverges from the germline sequence, so it may reflect a read error. The V gene is TRBV24-1, the J gene TRBJ2-5; 11 bases map to TRBD1. The J call may not be correct, given that the DNA end is closer to TRBJ2-7. The germline V gene has CDR1 KGHDR and CDR2 SFDVKD. This CDR3 has 17 amino acids. CDR3 sequence reads: CATSDLEGQGVSCEQYF. The CDR3 nucleotides read TGTGCCACCAGTGATTTAGAGGGACAGGGGGTTTCCTGCGAGCAGTACTTC.

This clonotype was picked up many times. V is TRBV20-1 and J is TRBJ2-3, with D possibly being TRBD2 (6 bases). Germline assignment: CDR1 DFQATT and CDR2 SNEGSKA (reference sequence). V was clipped by 3 bases and J by 2 bases, with 15 bases between them. The CDR3 spans 15 residues. CDR3 sequence (DNA): TGCAGTGCTAGGGGGGACTCCTCTTACACAGATACGCAGTATTTT. Encoded protein: CSARGDSSYTDTQYF.

A remark on this clonotype: Being one base from a much bigger clone, this may be a read error. The genes are TRBV27 and TRBJ2-7; 8 bases are a match to TRBD1. The J segment lost 0 bases and the V segment lost 4 bases, leaving 5 bases of the junction unmatched. CDR1 MNHEY and CDR2 SMNVEV come from the germline V gene (reference sequence). The CDR3 is 15 residues long. The CDR3 reads CASSSLGTGSYEQYF. As DNA, the CDR3 is TGTGCCAGCAGTTCCCTCGGGACAGGCTCCTACGAGCAGTACTTC.